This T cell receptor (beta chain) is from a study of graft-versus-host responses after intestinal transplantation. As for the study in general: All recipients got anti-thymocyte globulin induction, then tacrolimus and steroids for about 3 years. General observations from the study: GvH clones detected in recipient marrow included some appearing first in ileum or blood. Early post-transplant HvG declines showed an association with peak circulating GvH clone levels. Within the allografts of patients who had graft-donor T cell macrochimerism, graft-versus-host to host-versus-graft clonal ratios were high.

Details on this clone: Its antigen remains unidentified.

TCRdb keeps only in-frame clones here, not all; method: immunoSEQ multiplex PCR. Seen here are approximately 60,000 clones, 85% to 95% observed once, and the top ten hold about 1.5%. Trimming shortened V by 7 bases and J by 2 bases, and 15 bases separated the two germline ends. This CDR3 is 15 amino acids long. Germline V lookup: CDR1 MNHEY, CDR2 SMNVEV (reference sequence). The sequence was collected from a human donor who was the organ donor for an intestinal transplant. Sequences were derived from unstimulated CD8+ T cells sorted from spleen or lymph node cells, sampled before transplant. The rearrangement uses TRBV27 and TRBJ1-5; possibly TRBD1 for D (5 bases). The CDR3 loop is CASNAGGGGNQPQHF. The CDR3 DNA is TGTGCCAGCAACGCGGGGGGAGGGGGCAATCAGCCCCAGCATTTT.